This TCR beta chain was sequenced during a study of shared clonotypes between healthy human individuals. Findings of the study overall: A few donors shared approximately 5% of their naive CD4 clonotypes. Compared with clonotypes that all four donors shared, non-shared clonotypes had lower generation probabilities.

The data were produced by immunoSEQ multiplex PCR, yet TCRdb's version contains in-frame clones alone and is incomplete. The data show around 1,900,000 clones, approximately 92% seen once. Selected positively for CCR7 and CD45RO-negative, naive CD8 cells excluded terminally differentiated effector memory CD45RA+ cells. As regards this clone: What it binds is unknown.

The CDR3 is made up of 15 amino acids. The V end was cut by 3 bases, the J end by 4 bases, with 14 bases between. Germline assignment: CDR1 SGDLS and CDR2 YYNGEE. The specimen sequenced was naive CD8+ T cells from PBMCs. The V and J genes are TRBV9 and TRBJ2-1; D possibly corresponds to TRBD2 (6 bases). This TCR was recovered from a man between 18 and 29 years old in good health. Some clones in this sample may be carry-over from other donors' samples. The CDR3, as DNA: TGTGCCAGCAGCGGCGGGACCTCTCCTTACAATGAGCAGTTCTTC. Translation: CASSGGTSPYNEQFF.